The 22 T cell receptor beta chains below were found in one sample sequenced in a study of T-cell memory formation after mild COVID-19 (dated by TCRdb to the early 2020s). The method behind the library was 5' RACE. Data came from an Illumina NovaSeq 6000. TCRdb handled the public reads itself, with Q25 trimming in fastp and clone calling in MiXCR, and kept productive beta chains. Every distinct CDR3 protein forms one entry, paired with its most common genes and DNA. The sample includes about 250,000 distinct CDR3 sequences, with about 16% observed a single time. Approximately 3.5% of the sample goes to the ten largest clones. The source material was PBMCs or a T cell subset sorted from them (not recorded which). The receptors were gathered from a man between 18 and 29 years old who had mild COVID-19 (a few samples of this study predate the infection). The sample titles of this study are shuffled in the database, so cell type and time point are left out; the donor was told from shared clones.

The V call is TRBV10-3, the J call TRBJ1-5; the D is unclear. V lost 1 base and J lost 1, with 14 bases in between. The CDR3 is 17 residues long. Germline V CDR1 and CDR2: ENHRY, SYGVKD. The CDR3 protein is CAISEYQLGGSNQPQHF. The CDR3 coding sequence is TGTGCCATCAGTGAGTATCAGTTAGGAGGAAGCAATCAGCCCCAGCATTTT.

This sequence joins TRBV12-3 or TRBV12-4 and TRBJ2-5; D possibly corresponds to TRBD1 (5 bases). The CDR3 length is 15 residues. Trimming left V 7 bases short and J 0 bases short, with 15 bases between. The CDR3: CASKGQGNYQETQYF. CDR3 in DNA: TGTGCCAGCAAGGGCCAGGGAAATTACCAAGAGACCCAGTACTTC.

This clonotype was detected a few times. The rearrangement links TRBV9 to TRBJ2-2; D call uncertain. Germline CDR1 SGDLS, CDR2 YYNGEE. V was cut by 0 bases and J by 5 bases, with 2 bases left in between. The CDR3 is made up of 12 amino acids. Written as DNA, the CDR3 is TGTGCCAGCAGCGTAGGAACCGGGGAGCTGTTTTTT. Protein: CASSVGTGELFF. Variable domain in full (rest from reference TRBV9 and TRBJ2-2): DSGVTQTPKHLITATGQRVTLRCSPRSGDLSVYWYQQSLDQGLQFLIQYYNGEERAKGNILERFSAQQFPDLHSELNLSSLELGDSALYFCASSVGTGELFFGEGSRLTVL.

The J gene is TRBJ1-5, the V gene TRBV21-1; TRBD1, the table's D call, was not compared with the DNA. TRBV21-1 is a listed pseudogene. The CDR3 consists of 15 residues. CDR3 in DNA: TGTGCCAGCAGCGCCTCGGGGGCGCGAAGTCAGCCCCAGCATTTT. Protein product: CASSASGARSQPQHF.

This clonotype has only a few counts. The CDR3 bases are TGTGCCAGCAGTTATTCGAGAGGGGCTGATGGCTACACCTTC. This encodes CASSYSRGADGYTF. This rearrangement joins TRBV6-2 or TRBV6-3 to TRBJ1-2; possible D gene TRBD1, 5 bases. CDR1 and CDR2 from the germline V gene are MNHEY and SVGEGT. This CDR3 contains 14 residues. With 3 bases removed from V and 6 bases from J, the gap between germline ends came to 14 bases.

This clonotype was seen a handful of times. The chain recombines TRBV29-1 with TRBJ1-4; 8 nucleotides line up with TRBD1. From germline, CDR1 is SQVTM and CDR2 ANQGSEA. CDR3 size: 13 residues. The V gene end was trimmed by 4 bases and the J gene end by 6 bases; junction bases not matched to a gene: 4. This chain's CDR3 is CSVGGGQDEKLFF. In DNA form, the CDR3 reads TGCAGCGTTGGAGGGGGACAGGATGAAAAACTGTTTTTT. Filled out from reference TRBV29-1 and TRBJ1-4, the complete variable domain reads SAVISQKPSRDICQRGTSLTIQCQVDSQVTMMFWYRQQPGQSLTLIATANQGSEATYESGFVIDKFPISRPNLTFSTLTVSNMSPEDSSIYLCSVGGGQDEKLFFGSGTQLSVL.

The chain couples TRBV7-2 to TRBJ2-3, with 7 bases lining up with TRBD2. There are 15 residues in the CDR3. V trimming: 5 bases; J trimming: 3 bases; junction bases outside the gene matches: 8. Germline V gives CDR1 SGHTA, CDR2 FQGNSA. CDR3 sequence (DNA): TGTGCCAGCAGCCAAGGACTAGGATTAACAGATACGCAGTATTTT. This translates into CASSQGLGLTDTQYF.

The chain has TRBV5-1 and TRBJ2-7, with TRBD1 as a possible D gene (6 bases). With 0 bases removed from V and 0 bases from J, the gap between germline ends came to 10 bases. CDR1 is SGHRS and CDR2 is YFSETQ in the germline V gene. The CDR3 has 15 amino acids. CDR3 sequence: CASSLGTASSYEQYF. As DNA, the CDR3 is TGCGCCAGCAGCTTGGGGACAGCTAGCTCCTACGAGCAGTACTTC.

This clonotype was observed at least ten times. The chain couples TRBV5-4 to TRBJ2-3; 7 bases are a match to TRBD1. Germline trimming cut 3 bases from V and 0 bases from J; bases unmatched to any gene: 7. Germline V gene lookup returns CDR1 SGHNT and CDR2 YYREEE (reference sequence). CDR3 length equals 16 residues. This chain's CDR3 is CASSSGQLRSTDTQYF. DNA for the CDR3: TGTGCCAGCAGCTCGGGACAGCTCAGAAGCACAGATACGCAGTATTTT. The full variable domain, rest sourced from reference TRBV5-4 and TRBJ2-3, is ETGVTQSPTHLIKTRGQQVTLRCSSQSGHNTVSWYQQALGQGPQFIFQYYREEENGRGNFPPRFSGLQFPNYSSELNVNALELDDSALYLCASSSGQLRSTDTQYFGPGTRLTVL.

In its sample, this clonotype was seen a few times. The chain has TRBV6-2 or TRBV6-3 and TRBJ1-5; possibly TRBD1 for D (5 bases). Deletions cut 4 bases from V and 6 bases from J, with 16 bases between. There are 15 residues in the CDR3. CDR1 and CDR2 from the germline V gene are MNHEY and SVGEGT. In DNA form, the CDR3 reads TGTGCCAGCAGTTCGAGGAGGGGATTGCTTCAGCCCCAGCATTTT. Amino acid sequence: CASSSRRGLLQPQHF.

This clonotype was counted between two and nine times. V usage is TRBV5-5 and J usage is TRBJ2-7, with a tentative D call TRBD1 (5 bases). This CDR3 has 14 residues. V dropped 4 bases and J dropped 3 bases, with 14 bases sitting between them. Per the germline V gene, CDR1 is SGHKS and CDR2 is YYEKEE (reference sequence). DNA for the CDR3: TGTGCCAGCAGCCCCGGACACCGAGACTACGAGCAGTACGTC. This encodes CASSPGHRDYEQYV.

V and J are TRBV20-1 and TRBJ2-7; D might be TRBD2 (5 bases). Germline CDR1 is DFQATT and CDR2 is SNEGSKA (reference sequence). Trimming shortened V by 6 bases and J by 4 bases, and 13 bases separated the two germline ends. CDR3 size: 12 residues. CDR3 coding DNA: TGCAGTGCCGAGGGTTCCGGGTACGAGCAGTACGTC. As protein: CSAEGSGYEQYV.

V usage is TRBV27 and J usage is TRBJ1-2; a possible D gene is TRBD1 (5 bases). The CDR3 is made up of 14 amino acids. Germline V lookup: CDR1 MNHEY, CDR2 SMNVEV (reference sequence). Trimming cost V 3 bases and J 4 bases, with 12 bases left between them. In DNA, the CDR3 is TGTGCCAGCAGTTTTTCGGGGGGACCCTATGGCTACACCTTC. Translating it yields CASSFSGGPYGYTF.

The rearrangement links TRBV4-3 to TRBJ1-5; no reliable D call. The CDR3 sequence is 13 residues long. Germline lookup yields CDR1 LGHNA and CDR2 YSLEER. The V end lost 1 base, the J end lost 5 bases, and 6 bases lay between the germline ends. CDR3 sequence reads: CASSQVWDQPQHF. In DNA form, the CDR3 reads TGCGCCAGCAGCCAAGTCTGGGATCAGCCCCAGCATTTT.

The chain couples TRBV6-5 to TRBJ1-2; D is ambiguous. V was cut by 2 bases and J by 4 bases, with 17 bases left in between. The CDR3 loop spans 16 amino acids. Germline CDR1 and CDR2: MNHEY and SVGAGI. DNA for the CDR3: TGTGCCAGCAGTTACCGAGGGCCGGGAGTCCCCTATGGCTACACCTTC. Translated, it gives CASSYRGPGVPYGYTF.

The chain is built from TRBV4-1 and TRBJ2-1; D possibly uses TRBD1 or TRBD2 (5 bases each). V lost 5 bases and J 2 bases, leaving 13 bases between the germline ends. CDR3 size: 15 residues. Germline values: CDR1 MGHRA, CDR2 YSYEKL. CDR3 in DNA: TGCGCCAGCAGCACACCGGGACGCACCTACAATGAGCAGTTCTTC. It encodes CASSTPGRTYNEQFF.

This clonotype was observed a few times. The rearrangement links TRBV2 to TRBJ2-4, with TRBD1 as a possible D gene (6 bases). The germline gives CDR1 SNHLY, CDR2 FYNNEI. The CDR3 is 14 residues long. V was trimmed by 6 bases and J by 1 base, leaving 10 bases between them. This chain's CDR3 is CASRRGNAKNIQYF. CDR3 bases: TGTGCCAGCAGAAGGGGGAACGCCAAAAACATTCAGTACTTC. Variable domain in full (rest from reference TRBV2 and TRBJ2-4): EPEVTQTPSHQVTQMGQEVILRCVPISNHLYFYWYRQILGQKVEFLVSFYNNEISEKSEIFDDQFSVERPDGSNFTLKIRSTKLEDSAMYFCASRRGNAKNIQYFGAGTRLSVL.

This clonotype occurred a few times. The chain is built from TRBV21-1 and TRBJ1-2; the tabulated D call, TRBD1, remains unverified against the DNA. TRBV21-1 corresponds to a pseudogene. The CDR3 has 13 residues. The CDR3 DNA reads TGTGCCAGCGGACAGGGGGCGTTTTATGGCTACACCTTC. Its protein product is CASGQGAFYGYTF.

About this clonotype: This clone may be a read error of a much larger clone one base away. The chain carries TRBV4-3 and TRBJ2-1; D possibly corresponds to TRBD1 (6 bases). This CDR3 region has 14 residues. V lost 5 bases, J lost 9 bases, and 17 bases lay in between. CDR1 and CDR2 (germline): LGHNA, YSLEER. The CDR3 sequence is CASSSDRQAAEQFF. CDR3 DNA sequence: TGCGCCAGCAGCAGCGACCGACAGGCGGCTGAGCAGTTCTTC.

This rearrangement joins TRBV24-1 to TRBJ1-1; 7 nucleotides agree with TRBD1. The length of the CDR3 is 17 residues. The trim removed 1 base at V and 3 bases at J, leaving 10 bases unmatched. CDR1 is KGHDR and CDR2 is SFDVKD in the germline V gene. Here the CDR3 reads CATSDFNRQGRDTEAFF. The CDR3 DNA sequence: TGTGCCACCAGTGATTTTAACCGACAGGGCCGGGACACTGAAGCTTTCTTT.

This clonotype occurred many times. The J gene is TRBJ2-1, the V gene TRBV12-3 or TRBV12-4; unclear D gene. Between the trimmed V and J ends, which lost 3 bases and 0 bases, there was a span of 9 bases. The CDR3 is 15 residues long. This CDR3 is CASSFDASSYNEQFF. The CDR3 region has the DNA TGTGCCAGCAGTTTCGACGCGAGCTCCTACAATGAGCAGTTCTTC.

The rearrangement joins TRBV5-4 to TRBJ2-7; D unclear. Trimming cost V 0 bases and J 0 bases, with 4 bases left between them. Germline V gene sequence: CDR1 SGHNT, CDR2 YYREEE (reference sequence). There are 13 residues in the CDR3. The CDR3 region is CASSLAVSYEQYF. As DNA, the CDR3 is TGTGCCAGCAGCTTGGCCGTCTCCTACGAGCAGTACTTC.